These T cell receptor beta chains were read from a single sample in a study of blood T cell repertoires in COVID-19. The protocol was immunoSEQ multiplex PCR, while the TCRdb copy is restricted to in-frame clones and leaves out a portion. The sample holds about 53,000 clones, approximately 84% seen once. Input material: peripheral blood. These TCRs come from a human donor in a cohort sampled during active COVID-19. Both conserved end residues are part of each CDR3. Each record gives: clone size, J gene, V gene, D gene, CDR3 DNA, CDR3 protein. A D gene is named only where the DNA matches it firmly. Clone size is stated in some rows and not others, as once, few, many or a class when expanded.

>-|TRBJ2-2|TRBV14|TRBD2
TGTGCCAGCAGCCCCACTAGCGGGGGGCCCACCGGGGAGCTGTTTTTT
CASSPTSGGPTGELFF
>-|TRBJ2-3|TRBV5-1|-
TGCGCCAGCAGGGAGGGCACCCTGAGCACAGATACGCAGTATTTT
CASREGTLSTDTQYF
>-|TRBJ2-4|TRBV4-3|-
TGCGCCAGCAGCCAAGGGGGGGTCAAAAACATTCAGTACTTC
CASSQGGVKNIQYF
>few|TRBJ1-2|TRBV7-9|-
TGTGCCAGCAGCTTAGCGCGGGGGGCCCGCTATGGCTACACCTTC
CASSLARGARYGYTF
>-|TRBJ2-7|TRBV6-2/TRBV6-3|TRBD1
TGTGCCAGCAGTTACGGGGGGACAGGGTCCCTCCGGCTTAACTACGAGCAGTACTTC
CASSYGGTGSLRLNYEQYF
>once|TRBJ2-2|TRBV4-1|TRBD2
TGCGCCAGCAGCCAAGAAGCGGGGGGGGCGAACACCGGGGAGCTGTTTTTT
CASSQEAGGANTGELFF
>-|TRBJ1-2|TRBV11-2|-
TGTGCCAGCAGCTTAGGCGGGGGAAACTATGGCTACACCTTC
CASSLGGGNYGYTF
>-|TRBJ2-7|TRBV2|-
TGTGCCAGCAGGGGGGGTGGCTACGAGCAGTACTTC
CASRGGGYEQYF
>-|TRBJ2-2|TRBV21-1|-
TGTGCCAGCAGCGCCCGACAGGGGAAATACCGGGGAGCTGTTTTT
CASSARQGKYRGAVF
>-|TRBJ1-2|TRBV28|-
TGTGCCAGCAGTTCCTCGGGTTACTCCTACACCTTC
CASSSSGYSYTF
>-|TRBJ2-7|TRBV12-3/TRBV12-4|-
TGTGCCAGCGGGCGACAGAGCTCCTACGAGCAGTACTTC
CASGRQSSYEQYF
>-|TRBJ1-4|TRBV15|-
TGTGCCACCAGCAGAAGGCGCAAAGCGGAAGGGAAAAAACTGTTTTTT
CATSRRRKAEGKKLFF
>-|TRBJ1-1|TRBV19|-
TGTGCCAGTAGTCTCTCGGGACATATGAACACTGAAGCTTTCTTT
CASSLSGHMNTEAFF
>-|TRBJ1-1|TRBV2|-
TGTGCCAGCAGCCGACAGTCGTACACTGAAGCTTTCTTT
CASSRQSYTEAFF
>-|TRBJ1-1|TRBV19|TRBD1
TGTGCCAGTAGTCAACAGGGGGCAATGAACACTGAAGCTTTCTTT
CASSQQGAMNTEAFF
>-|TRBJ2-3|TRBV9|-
TGTGCCAGCAGCGTAGGGCCGCAGAGCACAGATACGCAGTATTTT
CASSVGPQSTDTQYF
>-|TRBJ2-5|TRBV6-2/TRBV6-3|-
TGTGCCAGCAGTTACTCGATTTCCGGAGCCGGGGGGCCTCGAGAGACCCAGTACTTC
CASSYSISGAGGPRETQYF